This passage covers 17 T cell receptor beta chains from one sample sequenced in a study of blood T cell repertoires in COVID-19. Assay: immunoSEQ multiplex PCR; the TCRdb copy retains only in-frame clones and omits some. Of approximately 330,000 clones listed, nearly 90% are singletons. The sequenced sample consisted of peripheral blood. These receptors were obtained from a woman aged 35 to 49 with COVID-19, enrolled during active disease.

The chain recombines TRBV15 with TRBJ2-2, with D maybe TRBD2 (6 bases). The CDR3 consists of 16 residues. Between the trimmed V and J ends, which lost 3 bases and 2 bases, there was a span of 13 bases. CDR1 and CDR2 from the germline V gene are LNHNV and YYDKDF (reference sequence). CDR3 in amino acids: CATSRGGGANTGELFF. The CDR3 nucleotides read TGTGCCACCAGCAGGGGAGGAGGAGCCAACACCGGGGAGCTGTTTTTT. Based on the CDR3 plus reference TRBV15 and TRBJ2-2, the full variable domain is DAMVIQNPRYQVTQFGKPVTLSCSQTLNHNVMYWYQQKSSQAPKLLFHYYDKDFNNEADTPDNFQSRRPNTSFCFLDIRSPGLGDTAMYLCATSRGGGANTGELFFGEGSRLTVL.

The chain uses TRBV7-3 and TRBJ2-2; weak D call: TRBD1 (6 bases). The CDR3 covers 17 residues. From germline, CDR1 is SGHTA and CDR2 FQGTGA. V was pared by 5 bases and J by 3 bases, with 19 bases between. The CDR3 loop reads CASSEDLQGRDTGELFF. The CDR3 bases are TGTGCCAGCAGCGAAGACCTACAGGGTCGGGACACCGGGGAGCTGTTTTTT.

The chain carries TRBV28 and TRBJ1-6, with D unresolved. The germline V and J ends were trimmed by 2 bases and 19 bases, with 12 bases remaining between them. The CDR3 contains 11 residues. Germline CDR1 reads MDHEN; CDR2 reads SYDVKM. Here the CDR3 DNA reads TGTGCCAGCAGTTTACAGAGCGTCCTACACTTT. Protein product: CASSLQSVLHF.

This chain uses TRBV6-5 with TRBJ2-1; TRBD1 matches at 8 bases. The ends lost 6 bases at V and 6 bases at J; junction bases unmatched: 4. CDR1 MNHEY and CDR2 SVGAGI come from the germline V gene. CDR3 length: 13 residues. CDR3 sequence (DNA): TGTGCCAGCAGGTGGGGGACAGGCAATGAGCAGTTCTTC. Translating gives CASRWGTGNEQFF.

As DNA, the CDR3 is TGCAGTGCTAGTTCCAGGGGCGGATTACAAGAGACCCAGTACTTC. Residues: CSASSRGGLQETQYF. V gene TRBV20-1 combines with J gene TRBJ2-5, with a tentative D call TRBD1 (6 bases). Germline V gene sequence: CDR1 DFQATT, CDR2 SNEGSKA (reference sequence). V was trimmed by 3 bases and J by 2 bases, leaving 16 bases between them. The CDR3 runs 15 residues.

The chain combines TRBV19 with TRBJ1-4; 7 positions agree with TRBD1. The CDR3 is 14 amino acids. CDR1 and CDR2 (germline): LNHDA, SQIVND (reference sequence). Losses at the gene ends were 6 bases for V and 8 bases for J; bases not matched to a gene: 9. CDR3 sequence: CASSERQGGEKLFF. For the CDR3, the DNA is TGTGCCAGTAGCGAACGACAGGGAGGCGAAAAACTGTTTTTT.

This chain connects TRBV9 to TRBJ2-7, with D possibly TRBD2 on 5 matching bases. V was pared by 0 bases and J by 2 bases, with 12 bases between. The V gene's germline CDR1 is SGDLS and CDR2 YYNGEE. The CDR3 covers 15 residues. The CDR3 is CASSVGFAGPYEQYF. In nucleotides, the CDR3 is TGTGCCAGCAGCGTAGGGTTTGCGGGCCCCTACGAGCAGTACTTC.

The chain couples TRBV30 to TRBJ2-7; D call uncertain. The CDR3 contains 12 residues. V was cut by 3 bases and J by 2 bases, with 8 bases left in between. Looked up from germline, CDR1 is GTSNPN and CDR2 is SVGIG (reference sequence). For the CDR3, the DNA is TGTGCCTGGAGAGCTGGGCCCTACGAGCAGTACTTC. Translated: CAWRAGPYEQYF.

CDR3 DNA sequence: TGTGCCATCTCTGATGGGACAGAGCATCGAACCTTC. Its translation is CAISDGTEHRTF. The chain has TRBV10-3 and TRBJ1-2, with TRBD1 identical over 7 bases. The junction had 14 bases not matched to a gene; V was cut back by 8 bases and J by 14 bases. Germline assignment: CDR1 ENHRY and CDR2 SYGVKD. The CDR3 is made up of 12 amino acids.

The chain combines TRBV6-5 with TRBJ2-1; perhaps TRBD2 as D (5 bases). V was cut by 7 bases and J by 9 bases, with 16 bases left in between. The CDR3 runs to 13 residues. Germline V gene lookup returns CDR1 MNHEY and CDR2 SVGAGI. The chain's CDR3 is CASINSGSGEQFF. The CDR3 nucleotides are TGTGCCAGCATCAACTCGGGGTCCGGTGAGCAGTTCTTC.

The V and J genes are TRBV7-9 and TRBJ2-5, with 9 bases lining up with TRBD2. CDR3 length: 16 residues. V shed 6 bases, J shed 6 bases, and the junction held 14 bases outside the gene matches. Germline V gives CDR1 SEHNR, CDR2 FQNEAQ (reference sequence). The CDR3 protein is CASRGGGRAVEKTQYF. For the CDR3, the DNA is TGTGCCAGCAGAGGTGGCGGGAGGGCCGTGGAAAAGACCCAGTACTTC.

This sequence joins TRBV7-2 and TRBJ1-2, with a weak D call TRBD1 (5 bases). The germline gives CDR1 SGHTA, CDR2 FQGNSA. This CDR3 spans 14 amino acids. V was pared by 5 bases and J by 5 bases, with 15 bases between. The CDR3 region has the DNA TGTGCCAGCAGCCCAGTTGGGGGAGGGTATGGCTACACCTTC. Protein: CASSPVGGGYGYTF.

V and J are TRBV3-1 (or the pseudogene TRBV3-2) and TRBJ1-6; 8 bases line up with TRBD1. CDR3 length equals 14 residues. V lost 1 base and J lost 9; bases outside the gene matches: 2. Germline-derived CDR1 and CDR2 are LGHDT and YNNKEL (reference sequence). The CDR3 DNA is TGTGCCAGCAGCCAAGTGCAGGGGGCTTCACCCCTCCACTTT. Residues: CASSQVQGASPLHF.

V usage is TRBV29-1 and J usage is TRBJ1-1; 7 nucleotides agree with TRBD1. CDR1 and CDR2 from the germline V gene are SQVTM and ANQGSEA. V shed 4 bases and J 1 base; nucleotides not matched to a gene: 0. The CDR3 has 12 amino acids. The CDR3 protein is CSVGQGNTEAFF. The CDR3 DNA reads TGCAGCGTTGGACAGGGGAACACTGAAGCTTTCTTT.

The rearrangement joins TRBV12-2 to TRBJ1-5; TRBD1, the D gene given by the table, was not confirmed from the DNA. TRBV12-2 is a listed pseudogene. CDR3 size: 17 residues. CDR3 nucleotides: TGTGCAAGTCGCTTAGCGGGGACAGTTAATAGCAATCAGCCCCAGCATTTT. This codes for CASRLAGTVNSNQPQHF.

The chain carries TRBV5-4 and TRBJ2-5; perhaps TRBD1 as D (6 bases). Germline CDR1 and CDR2: SGHNT and YYREEE (reference sequence). The V end lost 4 bases, the J end lost 5 bases, and 18 bases lay between the germline ends. There are 15 residues in the CDR3. Here the CDR3 DNA reads TGTGCCAGCAGCCTCGGAACAGGGCCGGGGGAGACCCAGTACTTC. It yields the protein CASSLGTGPGETQYF.

The chain has TRBV28 and TRBJ1-4, with 8 bases lining up with TRBD1. V was clipped by 5 bases and J by 8 bases; unmatched bases: 10. The CDR3 has 15 amino acids. In germline, CDR1 is MDHEN, CDR2 SYDVKM. CDR3 protein: CASSKTTGVVEKLFF. CDR3 sequence (DNA): TGTGCCAGCAGTAAAACGACAGGGGTGGTCGAAAAACTGTTTTTT. The whole variable domain, remainder taken from reference TRBV28 and TRBJ1-4, is DVKVTQSSRYLVKRTGEKVFLECVQDMDHENMFWYRQDPGLGLRLIYFSYDVKMKEKGDIPEGYSVSREKKERFSLILESASTNQTSMYLCASSKTTGVVEKLFFGSGTQLSVL.